The TCR beta chain under discussion was sequenced for a study of blood T cell repertoires in COVID-19. Germline CDR1 and CDR2: SGDLS and YYNGEE. Trimming took 5 bases from V and 9 from J; bases not matched to a gene: 12. The CDR3 is 16 residues long. The repertoire was sequenced with immunoSEQ multiplex PCR; TCRdb's copy has only in-frame clones and lacks some. The data show 160,000 or so clones, with 80% to 90% seen just once and around 16% held by the top ten. This receptor was taken from a woman between 40 and 50 years old with acute or convalescent COVID-19. The chain combines TRBV9 with TRBJ2-1, with 12 bases aligning to TRBD2. Material: peripheral blood. In DNA, the CDR3 is TGTGCCAGCAGGCGGGGCGCTAGCGGGAGGGCCACTGAGCAGTTCTTC. Translation gives CASRRGASGRATEQFF.